This TCR beta chain appears in the sequencing data of a study of OX40 agonist ivuxolimab in advanced cancers. Only in-frame clones appear in the TCRdb table, and some are missing; sequencing was by immunoSEQ multiplex PCR. This sample has about 15,000 clones, with roughly 80% found just once. From germline, CDR1 is MNHEY and CDR2 SMNVEV (reference sequence). With V trimmed by 2 bases and J by 6 bases, 3 bases remained unmatched. This CDR3 contains 14 residues. The chain uses TRBV27 and TRBJ2-7; TRBD2 aligns across 11 bases. Sequenced material: CD4+ or CD8+ T cells sorted from blood, taken in a trial of the OX40 agonist ivuxolimab. The TCR sequence derives from an adult with an advanced solid tumor such as melanoma, head and neck, liver or kidney cancer. DNA of the CDR3: TGTGCCAGCAGTTTACTGACTAGCGGGATCGAGCAGTACTTC. Protein: CASSLLTSGIEQYF.